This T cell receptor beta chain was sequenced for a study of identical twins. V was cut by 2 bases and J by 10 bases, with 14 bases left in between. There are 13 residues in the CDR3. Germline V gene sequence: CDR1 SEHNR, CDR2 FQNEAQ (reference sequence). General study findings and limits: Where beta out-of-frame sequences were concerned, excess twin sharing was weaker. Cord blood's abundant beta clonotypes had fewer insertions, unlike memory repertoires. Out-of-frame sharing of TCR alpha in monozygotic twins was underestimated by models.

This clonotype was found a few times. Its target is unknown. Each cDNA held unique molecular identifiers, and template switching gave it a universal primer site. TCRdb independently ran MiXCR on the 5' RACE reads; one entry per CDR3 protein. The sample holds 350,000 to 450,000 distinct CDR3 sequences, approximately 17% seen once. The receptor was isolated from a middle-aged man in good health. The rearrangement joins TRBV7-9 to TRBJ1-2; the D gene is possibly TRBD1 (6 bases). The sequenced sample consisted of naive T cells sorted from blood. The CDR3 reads CASSLKGSGDYTF. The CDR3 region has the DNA TGTGCCAGCAGCTTAAAGGGGTCAGGGGACTACACCTTC.